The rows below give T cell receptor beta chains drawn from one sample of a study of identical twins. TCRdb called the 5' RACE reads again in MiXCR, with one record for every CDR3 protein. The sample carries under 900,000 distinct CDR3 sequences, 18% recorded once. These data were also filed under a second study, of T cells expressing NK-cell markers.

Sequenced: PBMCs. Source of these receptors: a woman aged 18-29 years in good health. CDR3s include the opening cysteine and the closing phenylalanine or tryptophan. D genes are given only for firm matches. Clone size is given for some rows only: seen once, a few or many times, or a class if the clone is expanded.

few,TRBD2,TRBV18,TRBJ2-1,CASSPPRTSGHEQFF,TGTGCCAGCTCACCACCGAGGACTAGCGGGCACGAGCAGTTCTTC
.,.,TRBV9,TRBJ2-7,CASSEGGVQYEQYF,TGTGCCAGCAGCGAGGGGGGGGTTCAGTACGAGCAGTACTTC
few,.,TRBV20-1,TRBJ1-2,CSAAGGNYGYTF,TGCAGTGCTGCGGGGGGTAACTATGGCTACACCTTC
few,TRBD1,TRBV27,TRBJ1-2,CASSHGQVKTF,TGTGCCAGCAGTCACGGACAGGTCAAGACCTTC
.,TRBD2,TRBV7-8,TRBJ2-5,CASSSIGLAGEETQYF,TGTGCCAGCAGCTCCATTGGACTAGCGGGGGAAGAGACCCAGTACTTC
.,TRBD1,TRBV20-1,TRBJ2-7,CSAPTGAYEQYF,TGCAGTGCCCCGACAGGGGCCTACGAGCAGTACTTC
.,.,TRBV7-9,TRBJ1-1,CASSTGQTAFF,TGTGCCAGCAGCACTGGACAGACTGCTTTCTTT
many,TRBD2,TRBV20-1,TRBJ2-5,CSARDSANGGIDQETQYF,TGCAGTGCTAGAGATTCGGCTAACGGGGGGATCGACCAAGAGACCCAGTACTTC
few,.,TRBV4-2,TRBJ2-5,CASSQDLAQSQETQYF,TGTGCCAGCAGCCAAGACCTAGCTCAGTCCCAAGAGACCCAGTACTTC
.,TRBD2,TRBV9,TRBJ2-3,CASSASGRIDTQYF,TGTGCCAGCAGCGCTAGCGGGAGAATAGATACGCAGTATTTT
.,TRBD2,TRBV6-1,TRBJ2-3,CASSPMTSGGPPYF,TGTGCCAGCAGTCCAATGACTAGCGGGGGGCCACCGTATTTT
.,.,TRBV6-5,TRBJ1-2,CASSYSGPGNYGYTF,TGTGCCAGCAGTTACTCTGGGCCGGGTAACTATGGCTACACCTTC
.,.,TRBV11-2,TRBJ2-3,CASSENRGRGPSDTQYF,TGTGCCAGCAGCGAGAACCGGGGGCGGGGGCCCTCAGATACGCAGTATTTT
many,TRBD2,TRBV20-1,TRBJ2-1,CSATHSGPSSYNEQFF,TGCAGTGCTACCCATAGCGGGCCGAGCTCCTACAATGAGCAGTTCTTC
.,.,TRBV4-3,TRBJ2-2,CASSHPGEFTGELFF,TGCGCCAGCAGCCACCCTGGGGAGTTTACCGGGGAGCTGTTTTTT
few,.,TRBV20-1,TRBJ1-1,CSARDASATEAFF,TGCAGTGCTAGAGACGCCTCAGCGACTGAAGCTTTCTTT
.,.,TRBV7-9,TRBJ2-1,CASSFLRRAPSGNEQFF,TGTGCCAGCAGCTTCCTCCGGCGGGCCCCCTCCGGCAATGAGCAGTTCTTC
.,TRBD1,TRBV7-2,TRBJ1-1,CASSPGTDEAFF,TGTGCCAGCAGCCCTGGGACAGATGAAGCTTTCTTT
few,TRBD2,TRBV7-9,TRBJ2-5,CASSLDGTSGGLETQYF,TGTGCCAGCAGCTTAGATGGGACTAGCGGGGGGCTCGAGACCCAGTACTTC
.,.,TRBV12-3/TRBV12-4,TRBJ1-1,CASSRSRGYGGPEAFF,TGTGCCAGCAGTCGCTCCCGGGGGTATGGTGGCCCTGAAGCTTTCTTT
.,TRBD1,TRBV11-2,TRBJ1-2,CASRQTGTEGYTF,TGTGCCAGCAGGCAGACAGGGACGGAAGGCTACACCTTC
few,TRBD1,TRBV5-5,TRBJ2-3,CASSPLITGGTDTQYF,TGTGCCAGCAGCCCCCTAATCACAGGGGGCACAGATACGCAGTATTTT
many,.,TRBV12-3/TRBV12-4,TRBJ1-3,CASSFGGLSGNTIYF,TGTGCCAGCAGTTTCGGCGGACTCTCTGGAAACACCATATATTTT
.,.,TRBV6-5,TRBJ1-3,CASSYSKRTSGNTIYF,TGTGCCAGCAGTTACTCGAAACGGACCTCTGGAAACACCATATATTTT
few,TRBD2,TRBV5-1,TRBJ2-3,CASTLEPSGGDTQYF,TGCGCCAGCACCCTGGAGCCTAGCGGGGGGGATACGCAGTATTTT
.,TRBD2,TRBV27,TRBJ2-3,CASTKAGVTDTQYF,TGTGCCAGCACCAAAGCGGGAGTCACAGATACGCAGTATTTT
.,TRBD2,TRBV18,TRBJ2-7,CASSRLAGNMAHEQYF,TGTGCCAGCTCAAGACTAGCGGGAAACATGGCCCACGAGCAGTACTTC
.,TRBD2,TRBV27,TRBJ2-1,CASTSSGRASDEQFF,TGTGCCAGCACCTCTAGCGGGAGGGCGTCCGATGAGCAGTTCTTC
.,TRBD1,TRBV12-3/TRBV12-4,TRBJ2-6,CASRFGTGGKVANVLTF,TGTGCCAGCAGGTTTGGGACAGGGGGAAAGGTGGCCAACGTCCTGACTTTC
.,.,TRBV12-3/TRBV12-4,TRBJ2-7,CPSSSEGAYEQYF,TGTCCCAGCAGTAGTGAGGGGGCCTACGAGCAGTACTTC
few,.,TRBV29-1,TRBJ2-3,CSVRGTDTQYF,TGCAGCGTTCGGGGCACAGATACGCAGTATTTT
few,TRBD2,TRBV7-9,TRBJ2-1,CASSLEGTTVEQFF,TGTGCCAGCAGCTTGGAGGGGACTACTGTTGAGCAGTTCTTC
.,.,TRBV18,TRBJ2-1,CASSLYGSSGNEQFF,TGTGCCAGCTCACTGTACGGGAGTTCGGGCAATGAGCAGTTCTTC
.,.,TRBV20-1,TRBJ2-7,CSASMGFMYEQCF,TGCAGTGCTAGTATGGGTTTTATGTACGAGCAGTGCTTC
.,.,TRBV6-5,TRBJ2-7,CASSYWTDYYEQYF,TGTGCCAGCAGTTACTGGACAGATTACTACGAGCAGTACTTC
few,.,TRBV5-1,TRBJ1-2,CASWEGTHYGYTF,TGCGCCAGCTGGGAGGGAACCCACTATGGCTACACCTTC
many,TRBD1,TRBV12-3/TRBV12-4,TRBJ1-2,CASRDRGGYGYTF,TGTGCCAGCAGGGACAGGGGGGGATATGGCTACACCTTC
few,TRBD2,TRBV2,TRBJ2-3,CASKVAGYTDTQYF,TGTGCCAGCAAGGTAGCGGGCTACACAGATACGCAGTATTTT
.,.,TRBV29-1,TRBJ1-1,CSVVRAGDTEAFF,TGCAGCGTTGTACGTGCGGGGGACACTGAAGCTTTCTTT
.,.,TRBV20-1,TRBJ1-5,CSASSQFNQPQHF,TGCAGTGCTAGCAGCCAGTTCAATCAGCCCCAGCATTTT
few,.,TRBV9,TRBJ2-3,CASSVGGGAWDTQYF,TGTGCCAGCAGCGTAGGTGGGGGGGCCTGGGATACGCAGTATTTT
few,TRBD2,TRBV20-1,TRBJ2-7,CSATGTSGSQTYEQYF,TGCAGTGCCACCGGGACTAGCGGGAGCCAAACCTACGAGCAGTACTTC
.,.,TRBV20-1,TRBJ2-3,CSARGTHSTDTQYF,TGCAGTGCTAGAGGGACCCATAGCACAGATACGCAGTATTTT
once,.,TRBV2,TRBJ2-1,CASPADGNYNEQFF,TGTGCCAGCCCAGCCGACGGCAACTACAATGAGCAGTTCTTC
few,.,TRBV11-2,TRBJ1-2,CASSLDSGQGNGYTF,TGTGCCAGCAGCTTAGATAGCGGTCAGGGGAATGGCTACACCTTC
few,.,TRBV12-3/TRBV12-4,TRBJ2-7,CASSYTGEYEQYF,TGTGCCAGCAGCTATACGGGAGAGTACGAGCAGTACTTC
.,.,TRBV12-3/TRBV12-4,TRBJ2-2,CASRPEDGTGELFF,TGTGCCAGCAGGCCAGAGGATGGCACCGGGGAGCTGTTTTTT
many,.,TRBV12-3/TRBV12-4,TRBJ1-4,CASSLWGRPNEKLFF,TGTGCCAGCAGTTTATGGGGGCGACCTAATGAAAAACTGTTTTTT
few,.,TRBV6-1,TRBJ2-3,CASKSEGPDTQYF,TGTGCCAGCAAAAGCGAGGGTCCAGATACGCAGTATTTT
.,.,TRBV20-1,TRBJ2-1,CSAREPRGIQNNEQFF,TGCAGTGCTAGAGAACCTCGGGGAATCCAAAATAATGAGCAGTTCTTC
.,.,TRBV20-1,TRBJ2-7,CSAALSGYEQYF,TGCAGTGCTGCCCTGTCCGGCTACGAGCAGTACTTC
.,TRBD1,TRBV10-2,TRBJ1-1,CASSGLDRGMTEAFF,TGCGCCAGCAGTGGGTTGGACAGGGGAATGACTGAAGCTTTCTTT
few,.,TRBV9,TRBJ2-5,CASSVAGGEETQYF,TGTGCCAGCAGCGTAGCAGGGGGGGAAGAGACCCAGTACTTC
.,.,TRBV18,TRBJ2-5,CASSPQQVQETQYF,TGTGCCAGCTCACCACAGCAGGTCCAAGAGACCCAGTACTTC
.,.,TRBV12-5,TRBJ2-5,CASGLSRLYQETQYF,TGTGCTAGTGGTTTGTCCAGGTTGTACCAAGAGACCCAGTACTTC
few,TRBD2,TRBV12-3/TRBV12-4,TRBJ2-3,CASSGLAGPDTQYF,TGTGCCAGCAGCGGACTAGCGGGTCCAGATACGCAGTATTTT
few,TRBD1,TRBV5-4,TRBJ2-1,CASSLGGQGPYNEQFF,TGTGCCAGCAGCTTGGGAGGACAGGGCCCATACAATGAGCAGTTCTTC
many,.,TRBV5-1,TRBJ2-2,CASSVLVATGELFF,TGCGCCAGCAGCGTACTAGTCGCCACCGGGGAGCTGTTTTTT
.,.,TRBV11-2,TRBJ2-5,CASSLAVGGARETQYF,TGTGCCAGCAGCTTAGCCGTAGGTGGCGCGAGAGAGACCCAGTACTTC